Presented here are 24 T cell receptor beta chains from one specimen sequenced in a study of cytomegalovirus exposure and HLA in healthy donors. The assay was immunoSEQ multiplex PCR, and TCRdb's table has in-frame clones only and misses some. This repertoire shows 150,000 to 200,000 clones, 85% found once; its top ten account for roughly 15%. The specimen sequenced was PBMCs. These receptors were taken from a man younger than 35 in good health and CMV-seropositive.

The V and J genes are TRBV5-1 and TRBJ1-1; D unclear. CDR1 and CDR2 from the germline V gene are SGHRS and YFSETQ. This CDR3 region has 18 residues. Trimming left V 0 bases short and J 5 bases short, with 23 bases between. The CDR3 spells CASSLAEAVGGLGTEAFF. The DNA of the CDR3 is TGCGCCAGCAGCTTGGCCGAAGCTGTAGGAGGGCTTGGGACTGAAGCTTTCTTT.

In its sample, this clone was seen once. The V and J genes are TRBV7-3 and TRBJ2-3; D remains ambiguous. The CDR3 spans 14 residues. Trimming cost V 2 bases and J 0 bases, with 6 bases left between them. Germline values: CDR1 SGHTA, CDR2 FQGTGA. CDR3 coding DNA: TGTGCCAGCAGCTTATGGGCTAGCACAGATACGCAGTATTTT. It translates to CASSLWASTDTQYF. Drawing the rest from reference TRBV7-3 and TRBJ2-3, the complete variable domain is GAGVSQTPSNKVTEKGKYVELRCDPISGHTALYWYRQSLGQGPEFLIYFQGTGAADDSGLPNDRFFAVRPEGSVSTLKIQRTERGDSAVYLCASSLWASTDTQYFGPGTRLTVL.

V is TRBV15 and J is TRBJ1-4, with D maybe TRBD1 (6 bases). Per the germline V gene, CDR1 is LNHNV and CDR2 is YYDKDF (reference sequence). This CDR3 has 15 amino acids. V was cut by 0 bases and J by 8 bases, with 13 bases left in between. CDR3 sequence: CATSREGRGGEKLFF. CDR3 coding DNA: TGTGCCACCAGCAGAGAAGGGCGTGGGGGCGAAAAACTGTTTTTT. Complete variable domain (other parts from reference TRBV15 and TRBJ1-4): DAMVIQNPRYQVTQFGKPVTLSCSQTLNHNVMYWYQQKSSQAPKLLFHYYDKDFNNEADTPDNFQSRRPNTSFCFLDIRSPGLGDTAMYLCATSREGRGGEKLFFGSGTQLSVL.

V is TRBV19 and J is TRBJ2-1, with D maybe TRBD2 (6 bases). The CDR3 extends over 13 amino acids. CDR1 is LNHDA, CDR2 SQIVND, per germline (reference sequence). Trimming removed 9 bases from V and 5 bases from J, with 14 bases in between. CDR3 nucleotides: TGTGCCAGCTCTAGGACTATCAACAATGAGCAGTTCTTC. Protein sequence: CASSRTINNEQFF.

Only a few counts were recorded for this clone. The CDR3 coding sequence is TGCAGCCCAGGGCACAGGTTACCCAACTATGGCTACACCTTC. The encoded protein is CSPGHRLPNYGYTF. The chain recombines TRBV29-1 with TRBJ1-2; TRBD1 might be the D (5 bases). V gave up 8 bases and J gave up 2 bases, with 18 bases separating them. This CDR3 is built from 14 residues. The V gene's germline CDR1 is SQVTM and CDR2 ANQGSEA.

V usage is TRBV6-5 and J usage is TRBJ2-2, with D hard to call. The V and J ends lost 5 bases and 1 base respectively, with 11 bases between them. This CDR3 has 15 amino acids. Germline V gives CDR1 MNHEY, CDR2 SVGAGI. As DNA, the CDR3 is TGTGCCAGCAGTCACCTGTACAGGAACACCGGGGAGCTGTTTTTT. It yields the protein CASSHLYRNTGELFF.

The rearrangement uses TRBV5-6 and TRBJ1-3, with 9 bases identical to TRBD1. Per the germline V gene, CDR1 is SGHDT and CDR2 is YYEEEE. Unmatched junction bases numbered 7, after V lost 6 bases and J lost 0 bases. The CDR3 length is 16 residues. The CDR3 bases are TGTGCCAGCAACGTACAGGGGGCAGACTCTGGAAACACCATATATTTT. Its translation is CASNVQGADSGNTIYF. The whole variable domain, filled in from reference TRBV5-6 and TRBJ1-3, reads DAGVTQSPTHLIKTRGQQVTLRCSPKSGHDTVSWYQQALGQGPQFIFQYYEEEERQRGNFPDRFSGHQFPNYSSELNVNALLLGDSALYLCASNVQGADSGNTIYFGEGSWLTVV.

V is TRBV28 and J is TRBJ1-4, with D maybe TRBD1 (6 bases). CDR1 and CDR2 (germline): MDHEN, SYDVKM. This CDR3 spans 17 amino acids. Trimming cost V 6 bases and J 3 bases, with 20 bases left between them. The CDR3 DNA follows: TGTGCCAGCAGCATCACAGGGTTCCGGGATCCTAATGAAAAACTGTTTTTT. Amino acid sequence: CASSITGFRDPNEKLFF.

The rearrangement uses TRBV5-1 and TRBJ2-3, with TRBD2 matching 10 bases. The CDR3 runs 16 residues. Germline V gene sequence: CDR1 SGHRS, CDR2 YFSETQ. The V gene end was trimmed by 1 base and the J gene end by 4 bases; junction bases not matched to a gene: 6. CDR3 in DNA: TGCGCCAGCAGCTTGCTGGCTAGCGGGAGCTCAGATACGCAGTATTTT. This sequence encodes CASSLLASGSSDTQYF.

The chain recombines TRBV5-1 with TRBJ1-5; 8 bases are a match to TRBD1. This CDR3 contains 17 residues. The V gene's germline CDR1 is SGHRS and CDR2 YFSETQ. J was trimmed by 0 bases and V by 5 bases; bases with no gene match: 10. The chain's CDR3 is CASRFRDRTLSNQPQHF. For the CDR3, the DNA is TGCGCCAGCAGGTTCCGGGACAGGACCCTTAGCAATCAGCCCCAGCATTTT.

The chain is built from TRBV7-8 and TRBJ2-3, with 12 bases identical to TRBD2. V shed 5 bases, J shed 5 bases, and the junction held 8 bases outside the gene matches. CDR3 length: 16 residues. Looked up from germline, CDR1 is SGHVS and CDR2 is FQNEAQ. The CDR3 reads CASSPGQGLAGDTQYF. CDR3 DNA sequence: TGTGCCAGCAGCCCAGGGCAGGGACTAGCGGGAGATACGCAGTATTTT. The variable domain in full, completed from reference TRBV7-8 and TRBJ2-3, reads GAGVSQSPRYKVAKRGQDVALRCDPISGHVSLFWYQQALGQGPEFLTYFQNEAQLDKSGLPSDRFFAERPEGSVSTLKIQRTQQEDSAVYLCASSPGQGLAGDTQYFGPGTRLTVL.

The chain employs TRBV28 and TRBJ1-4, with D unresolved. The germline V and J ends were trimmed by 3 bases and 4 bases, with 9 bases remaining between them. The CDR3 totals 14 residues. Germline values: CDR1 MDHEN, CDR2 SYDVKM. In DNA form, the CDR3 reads TGTGCCAGCAGTTTGCCGGGGATTAATGAAAAACTGTTTTTT. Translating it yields CASSLPGINEKLFF.

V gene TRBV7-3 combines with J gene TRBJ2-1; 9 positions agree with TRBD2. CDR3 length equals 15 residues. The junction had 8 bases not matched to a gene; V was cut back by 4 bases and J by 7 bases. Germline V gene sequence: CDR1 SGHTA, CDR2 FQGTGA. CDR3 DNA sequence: TGTGCCAGCAGCTCCAACGCGGGAGGGCCAAATGAGCAGTTCTTC. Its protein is CASSSNAGGPNEQFF. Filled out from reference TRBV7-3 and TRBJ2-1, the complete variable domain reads GAGVSQTPSNKVTEKGKYVELRCDPISGHTALYWYRQSLGQGPEFLIYFQGTGAADDSGLPNDRFFAVRPEGSVSTLKIQRTERGDSAVYLCASSSNAGGPNEQFFGPGTRLTVL.

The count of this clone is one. The CDR3 spells CASADSLNTEAFF. For the CDR3, the DNA is TGTGCCAGTGCCGACAGCCTGAACACTGAAGCTTTCTTT. The rearrangement links TRBV19 to TRBJ1-1; D perhaps matches TRBD1 (5 bases). V lost 8 bases, J lost 0 bases, and 10 bases lay in between. Per the germline V gene, CDR1 is LNHDA and CDR2 is SQIVND (reference sequence). The CDR3 is made up of 13 amino acids.

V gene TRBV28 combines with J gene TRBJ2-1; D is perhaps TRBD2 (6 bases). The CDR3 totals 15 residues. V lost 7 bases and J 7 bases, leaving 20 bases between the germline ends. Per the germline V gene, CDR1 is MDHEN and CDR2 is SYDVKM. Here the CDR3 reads CASTGVTRALNEQFF. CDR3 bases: TGTGCCAGCACCGGGGTGACTAGGGCGCTGAATGAGCAGTTCTTC.

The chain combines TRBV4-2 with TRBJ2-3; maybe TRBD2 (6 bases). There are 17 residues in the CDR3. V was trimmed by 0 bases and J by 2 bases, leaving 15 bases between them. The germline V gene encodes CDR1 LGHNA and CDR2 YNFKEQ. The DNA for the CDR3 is TGTGCCAGCAGCCAAGAGGGTGCTAGCGCCGCCACAGATACGCAGTATTTT. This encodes CASSQEGASAATDTQYF.

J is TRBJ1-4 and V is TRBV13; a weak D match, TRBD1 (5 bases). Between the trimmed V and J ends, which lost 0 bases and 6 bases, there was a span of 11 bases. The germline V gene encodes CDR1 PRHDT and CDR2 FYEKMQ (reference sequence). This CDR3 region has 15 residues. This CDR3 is CASSLGAGGDEKLFF. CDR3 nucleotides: TGTGCCAGCAGCTTAGGCGCGGGGGGGGATGAAAAACTGTTTTTT.

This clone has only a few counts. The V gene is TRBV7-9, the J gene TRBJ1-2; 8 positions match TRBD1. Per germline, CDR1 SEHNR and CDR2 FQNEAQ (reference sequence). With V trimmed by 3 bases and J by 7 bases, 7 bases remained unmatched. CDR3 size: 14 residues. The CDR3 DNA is TGTGCCAGCAGCTTTTTAACAGGGGGAAGTGGCTACACCTTC. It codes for CASSFLTGGSGYTF.

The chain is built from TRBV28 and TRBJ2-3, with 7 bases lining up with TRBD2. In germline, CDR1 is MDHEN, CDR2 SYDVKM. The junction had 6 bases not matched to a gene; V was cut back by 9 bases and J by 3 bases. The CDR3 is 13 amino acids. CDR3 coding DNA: TGTGCCAGTGAGCAGGGAGGGACAGATACGCAGTATTTT. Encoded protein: CASEQGGTDTQYF.

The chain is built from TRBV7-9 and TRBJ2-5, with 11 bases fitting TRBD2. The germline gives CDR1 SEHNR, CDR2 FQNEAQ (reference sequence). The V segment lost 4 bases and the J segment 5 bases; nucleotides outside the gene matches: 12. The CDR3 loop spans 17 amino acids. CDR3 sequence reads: CASSSPGLADGGETQYF. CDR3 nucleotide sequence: TGTGCCAGCAGCTCACCGGGACTAGCGGACGGGGGGGAGACCCAGTACTTC.

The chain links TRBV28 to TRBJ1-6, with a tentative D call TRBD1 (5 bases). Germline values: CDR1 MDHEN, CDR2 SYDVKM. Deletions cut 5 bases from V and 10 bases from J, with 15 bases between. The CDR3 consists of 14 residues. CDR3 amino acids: CASSKWTRRSPLHF. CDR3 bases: TGTGCCAGCAGTAAATGGACAAGGCGGTCACCCCTCCACTTT.

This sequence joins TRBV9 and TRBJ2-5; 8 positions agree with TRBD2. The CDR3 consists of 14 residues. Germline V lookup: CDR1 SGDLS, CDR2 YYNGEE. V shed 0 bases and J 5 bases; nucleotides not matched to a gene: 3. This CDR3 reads CASSVGGGRETQYF. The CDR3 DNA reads TGTGCCAGCAGCGTAGGGGGCGGGAGGGAGACCCAGTACTTC.

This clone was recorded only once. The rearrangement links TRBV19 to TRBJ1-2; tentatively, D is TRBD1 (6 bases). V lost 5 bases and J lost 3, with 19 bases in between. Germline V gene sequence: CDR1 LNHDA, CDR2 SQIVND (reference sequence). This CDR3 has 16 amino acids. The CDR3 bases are TGTGCCAGTAGTGGGCAGGGGCCCCTTCCAGACTATGGCTACACCTTC. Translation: CASSGQGPLPDYGYTF.

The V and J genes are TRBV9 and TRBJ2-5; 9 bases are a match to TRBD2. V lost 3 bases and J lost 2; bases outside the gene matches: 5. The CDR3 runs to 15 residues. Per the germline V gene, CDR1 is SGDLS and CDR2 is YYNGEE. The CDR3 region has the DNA TGTGCCAGCAGCGCGGGCGCGGGGGGGCAAGAGACCCAGTACTTC. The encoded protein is CASSAGAGGQETQYF. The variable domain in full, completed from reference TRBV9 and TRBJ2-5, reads DSGVTQTPKHLITATGQRVTLRCSPRSGDLSVYWYQQSLDQGLQFLIQYYNGEERAKGNILERFSAQQFPDLHSELNLSSLELGDSALYFCASSAGAGGQETQYFGPGTRLLVL.